One sample yielded the 20 T cell receptor beta chains listed below, sequenced in a study of graft-versus-host responses after intestinal transplantation. Their antigen targets remain unknown. Sequencing used immunoSEQ multiplex PCR; TCRdb keeps in-frame clones, though not all of them. The sample has more than 90,000 clones, roughly nine tenths seen once. Sequences were derived from unstimulated CD4+ T cells sorted from spleen or lymph node cells, sampled before transplant. The receptors were sampled from a human donor who was the organ donor for an intestinal transplant.

The rearrangement uses TRBV5-1 and TRBJ2-3; 8 bases line up with TRBD1. V was clipped by 4 bases and J by 1 base; unmatched bases: 5. Germline V gene lookup returns CDR1 SGHRS and CDR2 YFSETQ. The CDR3 runs to 15 residues. DNA for the CDR3: TGCGCCAGCAGCGCTTCGACAGGGGGCACAGATACGCAGTATTTT. Translation gives CASSASTGGTDTQYF.

This chain connects TRBV6-4 to TRBJ2-2; 7 nucleotides agree with TRBD1. The V and J ends lost 6 bases and 3 bases, in that order; junction bases with no gene match: 4. Germline V lookup: CDR1 MRHNA, CDR2 SNTAGT. The CDR3 loop spans 14 amino acids. This CDR3 is CASRGDRYTGELFF. CDR3 bases: TGTGCCAGCAGGGGGGACAGATACACCGGGGAGCTGTTTTTT.

V is TRBV28 and J is TRBJ1-1; D not certain. Germline V gene sequence: CDR1 MDHEN, CDR2 SYDVKM. This CDR3 has 13 amino acids. The V gene lost 6 bases and the J gene lost 6 bases, with 14 bases spanning the gap. Written as DNA, the CDR3 is TGTGCCAGCAGCTCGAGGTGGGTCTCTGAAGCTTTCTTT. Encoded protein: CASSSRWVSEAFF.

J is TRBJ2-2 and V is TRBV4-1, with TRBD2 matching over 8 bases. V lost 4 bases, J lost 4 bases, and 11 bases stayed unmatched. The CDR3 length is 17 residues. Germline values: CDR1 MGHRA, CDR2 YSYEKL. CDR3 bases: TGCGCCAGCAGCCTATCACGAGCGGGAGTTAGCACCGGGGAGCTGTTTTTT. It is translated as CASSLSRAGVSTGELFF.

The count of this clone is one. J is TRBJ2-7 and V is TRBV7-2, with D perhaps given as TRBD1 or TRBD2 (7 bases each). Trimming took 2 bases from V and 4 from J, leaving 18 bases between them. Germline CDR1 SGHTA, CDR2 FQGNSA. The CDR3 covers 16 residues. CDR3 in amino acids: CASSLNAGGGGYEQYF. CDR3 DNA: TGTGCCAGCAGCTTAAATGCAGGGGGGGGAGGATACGAGCAGTACTTC.

The chain carries TRBV6-5 and TRBJ2-7; D is unresolved. Trimming removed 5 bases at V and 0 bases at J, with 11 bases between. The CDR3 runs 14 residues. From germline, CDR1 is MNHEY and CDR2 SVGAGI. For the CDR3, the DNA is TGTGCCAGCAGTAGTCCCCGGAGCTCCTACGAGCAGTACTTC. Translation: CASSSPRSSYEQYF.

This chain joins TRBV28 and TRBJ2-7; 9 bases line up with TRBD1. V lost 8 bases to trimming and J lost 5 bases; unmatched junction nucleotides: 10. The CDR3 contains 14 residues. Germline lookup yields CDR1 MDHEN and CDR2 SYDVKM. The CDR3 loop reads CASETQGAFNEQYF. CDR3 bases: TGTGCCAGCGAAACACAGGGGGCCTTCAACGAGCAGTACTTC. The full variable domain, completed using reference TRBV28 and TRBJ2-7, is DVKVTQSSRYLVKRTGEKVFLECVQDMDHENMFWYRQDPGLGLRLIYFSYDVKMKEKGDIPEGYSVSREKKERFSLILESASTNQTSMYLCASETQGAFNEQYFGPGTRLTVT.

The rearrangement joins TRBV27 to TRBJ2-3, with D perhaps matching TRBD2 (7 bases). This CDR3 spans 18 amino acids. In germline, CDR1 is MNHEY, CDR2 SMNVEV (reference sequence). V lost 3 bases to trimming and J lost 2 bases, with 21 bases between them. The CDR3 loop reads CASSFDLRGAGATDTQYF. In DNA, the CDR3 is TGTGCCAGCAGTTTTGACCTTCGGGGGGCGGGGGCCACAGATACGCAGTATTTT.

This clone has only one observation. The J gene is TRBJ2-3, the V gene TRBV5-1, with TRBD2 as a possible D gene (6 bases). V dropped 4 bases and J dropped 0 bases, with 6 bases sitting between them. The V gene's germline CDR1 is SGHRS and CDR2 YFSETQ. The CDR3 is 13 amino acids. The CDR3 protein is CASSSGSTDTQYF. The CDR3 DNA follows: TGCGCCAGCAGCAGCGGGAGCACAGATACGCAGTATTTT.

This chain links TRBV4-1 with TRBJ2-5; D is perhaps TRBD2 (6 bases). The CDR3 is 17 amino acids. V shed 1 base and J shed 0 bases, with 15 bases lying between them. Germline V CDR1 and CDR2: MGHRA, YSYEKL. The CDR3 loop is CASSQASSRTNQETQYF. The CDR3 bases are TGCGCCAGCAGCCAAGCAAGTAGTAGGACTAACCAAGAGACCCAGTACTTC.

The genes are TRBV6-5 and TRBJ2-1; no reliable D call. CDR3 size: 11 residues. Germline CDR1 MNHEY, CDR2 SVGAGI. Trimming stripped 6 bases from V and 4 bases from J, with 4 bases between. This CDR3 is CASRIYNEQFF. The CDR3 region has the DNA TGTGCCAGCAGAATTTACAATGAGCAGTTCTTC.

This clone was seen once. The chain joins TRBV27 to TRBJ2-7; D gene uncertain. CDR1 MNHEY and CDR2 SMNVEV come from the germline V gene (reference sequence). Trimming left V 4 bases short and J 3 bases short, with 13 bases between. CDR3 length: 14 residues. The CDR3 here is CASSSGPTFYEQYF. The CDR3 coding sequence is TGTGCCAGCAGTTCCGGACCGACATTCTACGAGCAGTACTTC.

The chain has TRBV5-1 and TRBJ2-7; D is possibly TRBD2 (5 bases). The CDR3 is made up of 12 amino acids. Per the germline V gene, CDR1 is SGHRS and CDR2 is YFSETQ. V was pared by 3 bases and J by 6 bases, with 10 bases between. The CDR3 loop reads CASSSDYSEQYF. The CDR3 nucleotides are TGCGCCAGCAGCTCCGACTACAGCGAGCAGTACTTC. Filled out from reference TRBV5-1 and TRBJ2-7, the complete variable domain reads KAGVTQTPRYLIKTRGQQVTLSCSPISGHRSVSWYQQTPGQGLQFLFEYFSETQRNKGNFPGRFSGRQFSNSRSEMNVSTLELGDSALYLCASSSDYSEQYFGPGTRLTVT.

The chain combines TRBV6-6 with TRBJ2-5; TRBD1 or TRBD2 may be the D gene (5 bases each). This CDR3 spans 15 amino acids. In germline, CDR1 is MNHNY, CDR2 SVGAGI (reference sequence). With 2 bases removed from V and 5 bases from J, the gap between germline ends came to 15 bases. The CDR3 DNA reads as TGTGCCAGCAGTTACCCTCCGGGACGAATGGAGACCCAGTACTTC. Its protein is CASSYPPGRMETQYF.

The V call is TRBV9, the J call TRBJ2-3, with TRBD2 matching 9 bases. V lost 0 bases to trimming and J lost 6 bases; unmatched junction nucleotides: 5. Looked up from germline, CDR1 is SGDLS and CDR2 is YYNGEE. This CDR3 is built from 15 residues. The CDR3 region is CASSVAAGGWDTQYF. The CDR3 region has the DNA TGTGCCAGCAGCGTAGCAGCGGGAGGATGGGATACGCAGTATTTT.

V and J are TRBV4-1 and TRBJ2-5; weak D call: TRBD1 (6 bases). The CDR3 sequence is 17 residues long. Germline V gives CDR1 MGHRA, CDR2 YSYEKL. With 2 bases removed from V and 4 bases from J, the gap between germline ends came to 20 bases. CDR3 sequence (DNA): TGCGCCAGCAGCCAAAACCCTTGGGGGCTAGTGGGAGAGACCCAGTACTTC. Translating gives CASSQNPWGLVGETQYF.

This clone occurred once. The chain employs TRBV5-4 and TRBJ2-3; 10 bases line up with TRBD2. V lost 1 base to trimming and J lost 2 bases; unmatched junction nucleotides: 1. CDR3 length: 15 residues. Germline CDR1 reads SGHNT; CDR2 reads YYREEE (reference sequence). The chain's CDR3 is CASSLSGRATDTQYF. The CDR3 DNA reads as TGTGCCAGCAGCTTGAGCGGGAGGGCCACAGATACGCAGTATTTT.

The rearrangement links TRBV7-2 to TRBJ2-5, with TRBD1 matching over 12 bases. The germline gives CDR1 SGHTA, CDR2 FQGNSA. The CDR3 is 15 amino acids. Trimming cost V 5 bases and J 5 bases; bases outside gene matches: 6. This CDR3 reads CASSPGTGGWETQYF. In nucleotides, the CDR3 is TGTGCCAGCAGCCCAGGGACAGGGGGCTGGGAGACCCAGTACTTC.

This sequence joins TRBV9 and TRBJ2-1; 9 bases align to TRBD2. CDR3 length: 16 residues. The germline gives CDR1 SGDLS, CDR2 YYNGEE. V shed 0 bases, J shed 7 bases, and the junction held 8 bases outside the gene matches. CDR3 residues: CASSVVPSGMRNEQFF. For the CDR3, the DNA is TGTGCCAGCAGCGTAGTGCCTAGCGGGATGAGGAATGAGCAGTTCTTC.

The chain links TRBV5-1 to TRBJ1-1; 8 nucleotides line up with TRBD1. The germline CDR1 and CDR2 sequences are SGHRS and YFSETQ. V was pared by 1 base and J by 1 base, with 3 bases of the junction left unmatched. The CDR3 extends over 15 amino acids. The CDR3 nucleotides are TGCGCCAGCAGCTTGACCGGGACAGGGAACACTGAAGCTTTCTTT. It specifies CASSLTGTGNTEAFF.